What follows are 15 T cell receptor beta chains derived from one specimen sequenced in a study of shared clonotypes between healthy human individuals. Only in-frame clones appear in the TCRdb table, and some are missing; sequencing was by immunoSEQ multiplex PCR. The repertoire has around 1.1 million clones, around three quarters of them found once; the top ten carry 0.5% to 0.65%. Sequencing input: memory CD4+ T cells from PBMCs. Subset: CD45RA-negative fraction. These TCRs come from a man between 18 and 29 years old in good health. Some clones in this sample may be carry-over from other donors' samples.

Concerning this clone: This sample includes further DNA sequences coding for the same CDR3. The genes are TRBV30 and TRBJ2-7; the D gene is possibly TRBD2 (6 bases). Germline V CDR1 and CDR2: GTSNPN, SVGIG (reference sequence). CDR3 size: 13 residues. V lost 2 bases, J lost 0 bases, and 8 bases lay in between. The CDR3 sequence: CAWSLGGSYEQYF. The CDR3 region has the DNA TGTGCCTGGAGTTTGGGGGGCTCCTACGAGCAGTACTTC.

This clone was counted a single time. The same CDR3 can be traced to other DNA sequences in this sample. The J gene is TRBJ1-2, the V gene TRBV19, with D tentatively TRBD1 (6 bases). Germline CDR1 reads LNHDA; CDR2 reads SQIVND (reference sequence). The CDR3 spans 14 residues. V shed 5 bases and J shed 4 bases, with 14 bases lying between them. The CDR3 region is CASSPTGQFYGYTF. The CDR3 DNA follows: TGTGCCAGTAGTCCAACCGGACAGTTCTATGGCTACACCTTC.

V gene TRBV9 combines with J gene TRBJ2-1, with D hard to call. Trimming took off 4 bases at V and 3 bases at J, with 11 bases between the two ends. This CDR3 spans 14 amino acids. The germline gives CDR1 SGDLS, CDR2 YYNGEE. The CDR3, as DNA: TGTGCCAGCAGCCCCCTAGTAATCTACAATGAGCAGTTCTTC. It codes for CASSPLVIYNEQFF.

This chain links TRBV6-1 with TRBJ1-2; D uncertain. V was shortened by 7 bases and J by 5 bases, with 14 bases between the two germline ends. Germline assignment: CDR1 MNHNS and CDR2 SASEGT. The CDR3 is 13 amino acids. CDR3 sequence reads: CASIGSRGYGYTF. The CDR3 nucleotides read TGTGCCAGCATAGGGTCCAGAGGGTATGGCTACACCTTC.

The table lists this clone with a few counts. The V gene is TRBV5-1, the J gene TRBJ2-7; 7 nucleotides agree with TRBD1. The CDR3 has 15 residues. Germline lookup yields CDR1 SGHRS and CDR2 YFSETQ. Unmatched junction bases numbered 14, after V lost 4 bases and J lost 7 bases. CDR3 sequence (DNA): TGCGCCAGCAGCCCTTTAACCGGGACAGAGTCGGAGCAGTACTTC. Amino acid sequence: CASSPLTGTESEQYF.

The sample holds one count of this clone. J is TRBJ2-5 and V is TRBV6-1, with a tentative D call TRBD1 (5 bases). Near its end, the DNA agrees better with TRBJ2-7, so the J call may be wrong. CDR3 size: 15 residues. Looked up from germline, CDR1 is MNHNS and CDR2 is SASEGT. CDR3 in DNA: TGTGCCAGCAGTGCAGGACATATGGGCGCCTACGAGCAGTACTTC. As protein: CASSAGHMGAYEQYF.

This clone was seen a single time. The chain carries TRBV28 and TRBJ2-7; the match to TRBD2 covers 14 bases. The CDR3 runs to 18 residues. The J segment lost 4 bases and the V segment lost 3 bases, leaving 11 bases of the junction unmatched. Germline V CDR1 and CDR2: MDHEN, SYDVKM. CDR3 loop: CASSFHTPGLAGVYEQYF. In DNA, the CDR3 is TGTGCCAGCAGTTTTCATACTCCGGGACTAGCGGGAGTATACGAGCAGTACTTC. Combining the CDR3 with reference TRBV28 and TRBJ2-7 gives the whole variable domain DVKVTQSSRYLVKRTGEKVFLECVQDMDHENMFWYRQDPGLGLRLIYFSYDVKMKEKGDIPEGYSVSREKKERFSLILESASTNQTSMYLCASSFHTPGLAGVYEQYFGPGTRLTVT.

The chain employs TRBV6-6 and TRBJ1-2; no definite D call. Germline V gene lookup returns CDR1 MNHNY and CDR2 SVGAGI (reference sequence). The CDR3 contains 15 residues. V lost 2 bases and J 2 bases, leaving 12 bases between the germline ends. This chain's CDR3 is CASSYRLRQNYGYTF. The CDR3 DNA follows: TGTGCCAGCAGTTACCGCTTACGCCAGAACTATGGCTACACCTTC.

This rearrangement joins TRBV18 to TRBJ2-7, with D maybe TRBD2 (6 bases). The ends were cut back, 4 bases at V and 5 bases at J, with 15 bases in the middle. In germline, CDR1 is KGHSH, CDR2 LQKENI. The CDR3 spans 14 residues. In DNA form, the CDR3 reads TGTGCCAGCTCACAGACATGGGGGGTGGACGAGCAGTACTTC. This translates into CASSQTWGVDEQYF.

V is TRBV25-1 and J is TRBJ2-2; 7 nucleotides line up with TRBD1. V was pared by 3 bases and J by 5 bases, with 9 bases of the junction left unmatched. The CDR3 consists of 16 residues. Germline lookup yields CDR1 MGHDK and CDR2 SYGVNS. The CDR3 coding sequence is TGTGCCAGCAGTGAGGATTTGACAGGGATTACCGGGGAGCTGTTTTTT. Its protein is CASSEDLTGITGELFF. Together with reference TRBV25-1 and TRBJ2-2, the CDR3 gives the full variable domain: EADIYQTPRYLVIGTGKKITLECSQTMGHDKMYWYQQDPGMELHLIHYSYGVNSTEKGDLSSESTVSRIRTEHFPLTLESARPSHTSQYLCASSEDLTGITGELFFGEGSRLTVL.

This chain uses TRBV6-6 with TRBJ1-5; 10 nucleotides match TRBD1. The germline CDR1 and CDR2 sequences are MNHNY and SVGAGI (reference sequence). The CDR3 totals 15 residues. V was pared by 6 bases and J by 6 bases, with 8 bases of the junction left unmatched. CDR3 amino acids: CASRGGQGISQPQHF. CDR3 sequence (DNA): TGTGCCAGCAGGGGGGGACAGGGGATCAGTCAGCCCCAGCATTTT.

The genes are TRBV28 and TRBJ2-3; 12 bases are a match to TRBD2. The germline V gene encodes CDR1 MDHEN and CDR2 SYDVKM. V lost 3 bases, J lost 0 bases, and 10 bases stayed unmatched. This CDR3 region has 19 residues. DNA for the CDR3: TGTGCCAGCAGTTTCCTTAGGACTAGCGGGGACCCTAGCACAGATACGCAGTATTTT. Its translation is CASSFLRTSGDPSTDTQYF.

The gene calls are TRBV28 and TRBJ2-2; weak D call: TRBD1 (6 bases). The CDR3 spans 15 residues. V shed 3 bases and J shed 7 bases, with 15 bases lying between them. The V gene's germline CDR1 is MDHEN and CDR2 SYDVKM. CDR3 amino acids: CASSFRDTIGGELFF. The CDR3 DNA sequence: TGTGCCAGCAGTTTTCGGGACACAATCGGCGGGGAGCTGTTTTTT.

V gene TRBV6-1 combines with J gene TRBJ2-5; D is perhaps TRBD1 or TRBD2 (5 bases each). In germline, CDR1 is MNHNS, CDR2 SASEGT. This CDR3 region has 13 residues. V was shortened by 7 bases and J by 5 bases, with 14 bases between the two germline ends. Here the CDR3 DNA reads TGTGCCAGCATCCGGGGCGTAGCGGAGACCCAGTACTTC. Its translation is CASIRGVAETQYF.

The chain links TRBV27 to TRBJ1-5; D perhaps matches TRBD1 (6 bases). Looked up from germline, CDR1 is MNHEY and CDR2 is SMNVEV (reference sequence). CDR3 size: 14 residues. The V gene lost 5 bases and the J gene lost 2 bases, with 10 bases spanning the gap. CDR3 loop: CASSRQGRNQPQHF. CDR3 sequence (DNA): TGTGCCAGCAGTAGGCAGGGGCGCAATCAGCCCCAGCATTTT.